Each of the 24 T cell receptor beta chains below was sequenced from the same sample in a study of chemoradiotherapy in HPV16-positive cancers. Here immunoSEQ multiplex PCR was the method, and the copy in TCRdb shows in-frame clones only, minus some. The sample lists around 30,000 clones, around 92% occurring once. This specimen consisted of blood, obtained from a patient who underwent chemoradiotherapy. The source of these receptors is a human donor with HPV-associated anogenital cancer.

V is TRBV10-3 and J is TRBJ1-1; tentatively, D is TRBD1 (6 bases). The germline V and J ends were trimmed by 10 bases and 11 bases, with 20 bases remaining between them. The CDR3 loop spans 12 amino acids. From germline, CDR1 is ENHRY and CDR2 SYGVKD. CDR3 sequence reads: CATETGSGRAFF. CDR3 nucleotides: TGTGCCACCGAAACAGGGAGCGGGCGGGCTTTCTTT.

A few counts support this clone. The chain links TRBV6-1 to TRBJ2-1; 9 bases fit TRBD1. The CDR3 runs to 15 residues. V was clipped by 4 bases and J by 0 bases; unmatched bases: 1. Germline lookup yields CDR1 MNHNS and CDR2 SASEGT. The CDR3 coding sequence is TGTGCCAGCAGTGTGACAGGGGGCTCCTACAATGAGCAGTTCTTC. It yields the protein CASSVTGGSYNEQFF.

The genes are TRBV5-1 and TRBJ1-2; D not resolved. Trimming removed 4 bases from V and 0 bases from J, with 10 bases in between. The germline V gene encodes CDR1 SGHRS and CDR2 YFSETQ. CDR3 length: 14 amino acids. The CDR3 spells CASSAGTPNYGYTF. For the CDR3, the DNA is TGCGCCAGCAGCGCCGGAACCCCTAACTATGGCTACACCTTC.

This clone appeared a few times. The chain is built from TRBV2 and TRBJ1-6; no firm D call. V lost 5 bases and J lost 11, with 19 bases in between. Germline V gene sequence: CDR1 SNHLY, CDR2 FYNNEI. There are 15 residues in the CDR3. CDR3 in DNA: TGTGCCAGCAGTCCGCCTCGAGTGGAACGGCCACCCCTCCACTTT. Translated: CASSPPRVERPPLHF.

The rearrangement uses TRBV6-5 and TRBJ1-6, with TRBD1 as a possible D gene (5 bases). Germline loops: CDR1 MNHEY, CDR2 SVGAGI. The CDR3 is made up of 13 amino acids. Trimming cost V 5 bases and J 9 bases, with 11 bases left between them. The CDR3 DNA reads TGTGCCAGCAGTGGGGGACGGAGTTCACCCCTCCACTTT. It specifies CASSGGRSSPLHF.

This chain uses TRBV10-3 with TRBJ2-5; 8 bases are a match to TRBD2. Trimming took 10 bases from V and 5 from J; bases not matched to a gene: 12. CDR1 is ENHRY and CDR2 is SYGVKD in the germline V gene. CDR3 length equals 14 residues. The CDR3 nucleotides read TGTGCCACGGGGGACGGGGGGGCCGTGGAGACCCAGTACTTC. Encoded protein: CATGDGGAVETQYF.

The V call is TRBV11-2, the J call TRBJ2-1; no definite D call. CDR1 and CDR2 from the germline V gene are SGHAT and FQNNGV. The CDR3 sequence is 14 residues long. V was pared by 5 bases and J by 4 bases, with 12 bases between. As DNA, the CDR3 is TGTGCCAGCAGCCCCGGGCCGAAATACAATGAGCAGTTCTTC. It is translated as CASSPGPKYNEQFF.

DNA of the CDR3: TGTGCCAGCAGCGCAACTAGCGGCAGCACAGATACGCAGTATTTT. Its protein product is CASSATSGSTDTQYF. This rearrangement joins TRBV4-2 to TRBJ2-3; TRBD2 matches 8 bases. Germline values: CDR1 LGHNA, CDR2 YNFKEQ. This CDR3 is built from 15 residues. Losses at the gene ends were 5 bases for V and 0 bases for J; bases not matched to a gene: 4.

V is TRBV5-4 and J is TRBJ1-6; 7 bases are a match to TRBD1. In germline, CDR1 is SGHNT, CDR2 YYREEE (reference sequence). V lost 4 bases, J lost 7 bases, and 8 bases stayed unmatched. The CDR3 totals 15 residues. CDR3 bases: TGTGCCAGCAGCCCCGGGACAGCACAAAATTCACCCCTCCACTTT. Its translation: CASSPGTAQNSPLHF.

The V and J genes are TRBV5-7 and TRBJ1-1, with a weak D call TRBD1 (5 bases). TRBV5-7 has ORF status, its function being uncertain. The CDR3 is 14 residues long. The V and J ends lost 2 bases and 5 bases respectively, with 13 bases between them. The CDR3 loop is CASSFEGRRTEAFF. The CDR3 bases are TGTGCCAGCAGCTTTGAGGGGCGGAGGACTGAAGCTTTCTTT.

This chain joins TRBV10-1 and TRBJ2-2, with D possibly TRBD1 on 6 matching bases. CDR3 size: 14 residues. Per the germline V gene, CDR1 is WNHNN and CDR2 is SYGVQD (reference sequence). V was trimmed by 0 bases and J by 7 bases, leaving 9 bases between them. The CDR3 sequence: CASSESQGHGELFF. The CDR3 coding sequence is TGCGCCAGCAGTGAGTCCCAGGGGCACGGGGAGCTGTTTTTT.

The chain has TRBV5-5 and TRBJ1-5; no firm D call. The CDR3 is 15 residues long. Germline V lookup: CDR1 SGHKS, CDR2 YYEKEE (reference sequence). The V gene lost 3 bases and the J gene lost 4 bases, with 14 bases spanning the gap. CDR3 bases: TGTGCCAGCAGCTCCGGAACCGCAGGTAATCAGCCCCAGCATTTT. The encoded protein is CASSSGTAGNQPQHF.

This clone was seen only once. V is TRBV7-9 and J is TRBJ1-1; the match to TRBD1 covers 7 bases. The CDR3 is 14 residues long. V shed 5 bases, J shed 5 bases, and the junction held 8 bases outside the gene matches. Germline V CDR1 and CDR2: SEHNR, FQNEAQ (reference sequence). The CDR3 nucleotides read TGTGCCAGCAGCCCTCCGACAGGGAGGACTGAAGCTTTCTTT. This codes for CASSPPTGRTEAFF.

This chain joins TRBV6-1 and TRBJ1-1; D ambiguous. The CDR3 is 14 amino acids. Germline-derived CDR1 and CDR2 are MNHNS and SASEGT. The V and J ends lost 7 bases and 1 base respectively, with 13 bases between them. The CDR3 nucleotides read TGTGCCAGCATATTGTACCGATCGAACACTGAAGCTTTCTTT. Translated, it gives CASILYRSNTEAFF.

The chain joins TRBV18 to TRBJ2-1; 9 bases match TRBD1. The CDR3 has 16 residues. CDR1 and CDR2 from the germline V gene are KGHSH and LQKENI. V lost 5 bases, J lost 4 bases, and 9 bases stayed unmatched. The CDR3 bases are TGTGCCAGCTCAGAACCGGGACAGGGCTGGTACAATGAGCAGTTCTTC. It is translated as CASSEPGQGWYNEQFF.

The CDR3 DNA follows: TGTGCCAGCAGCCCATTGGAGGGACGGATGAACACTGAAGCTTTCTTT. It translates to CASSPLEGRMNTEAFF. This rearrangement joins TRBV7-2 to TRBJ1-1; maybe TRBD1 (5 bases). V was pared by 5 bases and J by 0 bases, with 16 bases between. The CDR3 sequence is 16 residues long. The germline V gene encodes CDR1 SGHTA and CDR2 FQGNSA.

The chain is built from TRBV2 and TRBJ1-2; D call uncertain. Germline CDR1 reads SNHLY; CDR2 reads FYNNEI. V was clipped by 3 bases and J by 0 bases, with 8 bases between them. The CDR3 spans 14 residues. The CDR3 here is CASSDRGANYGYTF. For the CDR3, the DNA is TGTGCCAGCAGTGATAGAGGAGCTAACTATGGCTACACCTTC.

This clone has only one observation. This rearrangement joins TRBV20-1 to TRBJ2-1, with unresolved D. CDR3 length equals 11 residues. V shed 5 bases and J shed 4 bases, with 6 bases lying between them. Germline CDR1 reads DFQATT; CDR2 reads SNEGSKA (reference sequence). The DNA of the CDR3 is TGCAGTGCTTCTGAGTACAATGAGCAGTTCTTC. Translation: CSASEYNEQFF.

The DNA of the CDR3 is TGTGCCAGCAGTCGCGACTATAATGAAAAACTGTTTTTT. It specifies CASSRDYNEKLFF. The genes are TRBV6-5 and TRBJ1-4, with D uncertain. Trimming removed 5 bases from V and 4 bases from J, with 8 bases in between. This CDR3 has 13 amino acids. Germline V lookup: CDR1 MNHEY, CDR2 SVGAGI.

The chain links TRBV6-5 to TRBJ2-3; D assignment may be TRBD1 or TRBD2 (5 bases each). The CDR3 length is 15 residues. Looked up from germline, CDR1 is MNHEY and CDR2 is SVGAGI. V gave up 4 bases and J gave up 2 bases, with 13 bases separating them. CDR3 bases: TGTGCCAGCAGTTCCTACGGGGCATCCACAGATACGCAGTATTTT. This gives the protein CASSSYGASTDTQYF.

V usage is TRBV6-1 and J usage is TRBJ2-7; a weak D match, TRBD1 (5 bases). Germline CDR1 MNHNS, CDR2 SASEGT. V lost 1 base and J 7 bases, leaving 29 bases between the germline ends. CDR3 length: 19 amino acids. The CDR3 spells CASSEDLRWGRGLTREQYF. The CDR3 nucleotides read TGTGCCAGCAGTGAAGATTTGAGGTGGGGTAGGGGTCTGACCCGGGAGCAGTACTTC.

V usage is TRBV14 and J usage is TRBJ1-2; perhaps TRBD1 as D (5 bases). Trimming pared 1 base from V and 7 bases from J, leaving 16 bases between. From germline, CDR1 is SGHDN and CDR2 FVKESK. The CDR3 is made up of 15 amino acids. In nucleotides, the CDR3 is TGTGCCAGCAGCCAAGTTAAACCGGGGACTACTGGCTACACCTTC. Protein sequence: CASSQVKPGTTGYTF.

This chain uses TRBV5-5 with TRBJ1-6, with unresolved D. V was trimmed by 4 bases and J by 4 bases, leaving 9 bases between them. The CDR3 loop spans 14 amino acids. The germline CDR1 and CDR2 sequences are SGHKS and YYEKEE (reference sequence). CDR3 sequence reads: CASSPAGYNSPLHF. DNA for the CDR3: TGTGCCAGCAGCCCGGCAGGATATAATTCACCCCTCCACTTT.

The chain uses TRBV5-5 and TRBJ2-2, with 7 positions matching TRBD1. The junction had 6 bases not matched to a gene; V was cut back by 0 bases and J by 4 bases. Germline lookup yields CDR1 SGHKS and CDR2 YYEKEE (reference sequence). CDR3 length equals 16 residues. CDR3 nucleotide sequence: TGTGCCAGCAGCTTGGTACAGGGGATTGGCACCGGGGAGCTGTTTTTT. Residues: CASSLVQGIGTGELFF.